This TCR beta chain appears in the sequencing data of a study of identical twins. This clonotype was seen only a few times. Germline assignment: CDR1 SGDLS and CDR2 YYNGEE. There are 17 residues in the CDR3. V was clipped by 4 bases and J by 3 bases; unmatched bases: 6. Each CDR3 protein is one row after TCRdb ran MiXCR on the 5' RACE reads. The sample consists of around 490,000 distinct CDR3 sequences, 20% to 25% of them appearing once. A further study also used this sample, focusing on yellow fever vaccine responses in identical twins.

This receptor was identified in a woman aged 18-30 years in good health. What was sequenced was CD4+ T cells sorted from blood. The chain couples TRBV9 to TRBJ2-1, with 14 bases matching TRBD2. CDR3 region: CASSPRGLAGVYNEQFF. DNA for the CDR3: TGTGCCAGCAGCCCAAGGGGACTAGCGGGAGTCTACAATGAGCAGTTCTTC.